The 28 T cell receptor beta chains presented below share a single source sample, sequenced in a study of a mutant IDH1 vaccine in newly diagnosed glioma. This table comes from immunoSEQ multiplex PCR, and its TCRdb copy is limited to in-frame clones, with some not included. The sample shows over 35,000 clones, around 83% of them seen only once. The antigens of these receptors remain unknown. Time point specified: week 35, safety follow-up. The vaccine gave 300 ug of a 20-mer mutant IDH1 peptide subcutaneously per dose. The sequencing here drew on PBMCs, taken from a glioma patient whose treatment included an IDH1 peptide vaccine. The receptors were sampled from a woman aged 45-60 years with glioma.

This chain joins TRBV27 and TRBJ2-7, with a possible D match to TRBD2 (6 bases). Trimming took off 10 bases at V and 1 base at J, with 17 bases between the two ends. Germline V gene lookup returns CDR1 MNHEY and CDR2 SMNVEV (reference sequence). The CDR3 contains 14 residues. CDR3 sequence: CATRGLGLSYEQYF. CDR3 coding DNA: TGTGCCACCCGGGGATTGGGACTGTCCTACGAGCAGTACTTC.

The rearrangement links TRBV23-1 to TRBJ1-1; D uncertain. Being an ORF, TRBV23-1 has a function that is uncertain. The V and J ends lost 11 bases and 11 bases respectively, with 15 bases between them. The CDR3 runs to 10 residues. CDR3 amino acids: CALPPVIAFF. The CDR3 coding sequence is TGCGCCCTACCGCCAGTCATCGCTTTCTTT.

The chain is built from TRBV27 and TRBJ1-2; a weak D match, TRBD1 (6 bases). The CDR3 extends over 13 amino acids. Germline values: CDR1 MNHEY, CDR2 SMNVEV (reference sequence). Trimming shortened V by 5 bases and J by 4 bases, and 11 bases separated the two germline ends. The CDR3 sequence: CASSPQGSYGYTF. DNA of the CDR3: TGTGCCAGCAGTCCACAGGGTTCCTATGGCTACACCTTC.

This clone was picked up a small number of times. This rearrangement joins TRBV7-9 to TRBJ2-3; D assignment may be TRBD1 or TRBD2 (5 bases each). Germline-derived CDR1 and CDR2 are SEHNR and FQNEAQ (reference sequence). The CDR3 totals 14 residues. Between the trimmed V and J ends, which lost 4 bases and 6 bases, there was a span of 14 bases. CDR3 residues: CASSSPGTSDTQYF. The DNA for the CDR3 is TGTGCCAGCAGCTCCCCGGGGACGTCGGATACGCAGTATTTT.

This clone was seen once. The chain employs TRBV18 and TRBJ1-4; D not certain. The CDR3 runs 14 residues. V shed 1 base and J shed 4 bases, with 7 bases lying between them. Germline V gene data show CDR1 as KGHSH and CDR2 as LQKENI. CDR3 nucleotides: TGTGCCAGCTCACCACGCCAGGATAATGAAAAACTGTTTTTT. This translates into CASSPRQDNEKLFF.

This sequence joins TRBV7-2 and TRBJ1-2; D is unclear. CDR3 length equals 15 residues. CDR1 and CDR2 from the germline V gene are SGHTA and FQGNSA. Trimming pared 1 base from V and 0 bases from J, leaving 9 bases between. This CDR3 is CASSLEGTANYGYTF. CDR3 DNA: TGTGCCAGCAGCTTAGAGGGAACAGCTAACTATGGCTACACCTTC.

The V and J genes are TRBV6-6 and TRBJ1-3; unclear D gene. Germline-derived CDR1 and CDR2 are MNHNY and SVGAGI (reference sequence). The CDR3 is made up of 13 amino acids. Trimming took 10 bases from V and 7 from J, leaving 17 bases between them. This chain's CDR3 is CATSPLGGNTIYF. Here the CDR3 DNA reads TGTGCCACCTCGCCTCTAGGAGGTAACACCATATATTTT.

V gene TRBV28 combines with J gene TRBJ1-6; a weak D match, TRBD1 (6 bases). Germline loops: CDR1 MDHEN, CDR2 SYDVKM. V was trimmed by 11 bases and J by 6 bases, leaving 11 bases between them. This CDR3 has 12 amino acids. The CDR3 DNA is TGTGCCGTTCGGACAGTTAATTCACCCCTCCACTTT. Translating it yields CAVRTVNSPLHF. Variable domain in full (rest from reference TRBV28 and TRBJ1-6): DVKVTQSSRYLVKRTGEKVFLECVQDMDHENMFWYRQDPGLGLRLIYFSYDVKMKEKGDIPEGYSVSREKKERFSLILESASTNQTSMYLCAVRTVNSPLHFGNGTRLTVT.

The genes are TRBV11-3 and TRBJ2-7, with 7 bases identical to TRBD1. J was trimmed by 2 bases and V by 4 bases; bases with no gene match: 11. CDR3 length equals 16 residues. The germline V gene encodes CDR1 SGHNT and CDR2 YENEEA. The CDR3 nucleotides read TGTGCCAGCAGCTCCGCCGGGACAGCGAATCCCTACGAGCAGTACTTC. Its translation: CASSSAGTANPYEQYF.

The chain recombines TRBV7-2 with TRBJ1-2; perhaps TRBD1 as D (5 bases). CDR3 length equals 14 residues. Germline V lookup: CDR1 SGHTA, CDR2 FQGNSA. V lost 4 bases and J lost 2, with 11 bases in between. CDR3: CASSSNGGNYGYTF. The CDR3 DNA reads TGTGCCAGCAGCTCTAACGGGGGAAACTATGGCTACACCTTC.

The rearrangement links TRBV27 to TRBJ1-1; 9 bases match TRBD1. The germline CDR1 and CDR2 sequences are MNHEY and SMNVEV (reference sequence). This CDR3 contains 13 residues. The V segment lost 6 bases and the J segment 5 bases; nucleotides outside the gene matches: 4. Here the CDR3 reads CASRGTGMTEAFF. The CDR3 region has the DNA TGTGCCAGCAGAGGGACAGGGATGACTGAAGCTTTCTTT.

V is TRBV10-1 and J is TRBJ2-7; D not certain. Germline values: CDR1 WNHNN, CDR2 SYGVQD (reference sequence). V lost 0 bases, J lost 5 bases, and 5 bases lay in between. CDR3 length: 12 amino acids. This CDR3 is CASSESGNEQYF. CDR3 bases: TGCGCCAGCAGTGAGTCAGGAAACGAGCAGTACTTC.

The CDR3 DNA sequence: TGTGCCAGCAGCTCACACCCTGGAGGAAATTCACCCCTCCACTTT. Its protein is CASSSHPGGNSPLHF. The V call is TRBV11-2, the J call TRBJ1-6; D is uncertain. The CDR3 spans 15 residues. Trimming stripped 4 bases from V and 7 bases from J, with 14 bases between. Germline V gives CDR1 SGHAT, CDR2 FQNNGV.

The chain combines TRBV5-4 with TRBJ1-2; D uncertain. This CDR3 has 12 residues. Trimming removed 0 bases at V and 9 bases at J, with 9 bases between. The germline V gene has CDR1 SGHNT and CDR2 YYREEE (reference sequence). CDR3: CASSLARQSYTF. The CDR3 DNA is TGTGCCAGCAGCTTGGCACGACAAAGCTACACCTTC.

The genes are TRBV9 and TRBJ1-4; 9 bases match TRBD1. CDR1 and CDR2 from the germline V gene are SGDLS and YYNGEE. V lost 4 bases to trimming and J lost 7 bases; unmatched junction nucleotides: 8. CDR3 length: 15 amino acids. CDR3 loop: CASSPEQGAVEKLFF. CDR3 DNA sequence: TGTGCCAGCAGCCCTGAACAGGGGGCGGTTGAAAAACTGTTTTTT. The entire variable domain, with the rest obtained from reference TRBV9 and TRBJ1-4, is as follows: DSGVTQTPKHLITATGQRVTLRCSPRSGDLSVYWYQQSLDQGLQFLIQYYNGEERAKGNILERFSAQQFPDLHSELNLSSLELGDSALYFCASSPEQGAVEKLFFGSGTQLSVL.

This rearrangement joins TRBV9 to TRBJ2-7, with D possibly TRBD2 on 6 matching bases. The CDR3 is 12 residues long. Germline V gene sequence: CDR1 SGDLS, CDR2 YYNGEE. Trimming cost V 1 base and J 6 bases, with 8 bases left between them. CDR3 amino acids: CASSVSAGEQYF. The CDR3 region has the DNA TGTGCCAGCAGCGTATCAGCGGGCGAGCAGTACTTC.

This clone was detected only a few times. J is TRBJ1-6 and V is TRBV28; tentative D call: TRBD1 (5 bases). The germline V gene encodes CDR1 MDHEN and CDR2 SYDVKM. This CDR3 region has 16 residues. Trimming took 5 bases from V and 4 from J, leaving 15 bases between them. DNA for the CDR3: TGTGCCAGCAGTGAACCCGCGGGGGGGTATAATTCACCCCTCCACTTT. Amino acid sequence: CASSEPAGGYNSPLHF.

V usage is TRBV7-2 and J usage is TRBJ1-5; 8 bases map to TRBD1. Germline V gene sequence: CDR1 SGHTA, CDR2 FQGNSA. The CDR3 is 11 residues long. The V gene end was trimmed by 5 bases and the J gene end by 12 bases; junction bases not matched to a gene: 3. CDR3 coding DNA: TGTGCCAGCAGCCTGGGACAGGTCCAGCATTTT. Translated: CASSLGQVQHF.

CDR3 DNA sequence: TGTGCCAGCAGCTTCGGGGTTGCGCCGGCCAACACTGAAGCTTTCTTT. Its translation is CASSFGVAPANTEAFF. This chain links TRBV11-1 with TRBJ1-1; D remains unclear. The CDR3 totals 16 residues. V was trimmed by 3 bases and J by 2 bases, leaving 16 bases between them. Germline V CDR1 and CDR2: SGHAT, FQDESV (reference sequence).

CDR3 amino acids: CATSRDFRVGETQYF. DNA for the CDR3: TGTGCCACCAGCAGAGATTTCAGGGTGGGAGAGACCCAGTACTTC. The chain uses TRBV15 and TRBJ2-5; a possible D gene is TRBD1 (5 bases). V was cut by 0 bases and J by 4 bases, with 12 bases left in between. The germline CDR1 and CDR2 sequences are LNHNV and YYDKDF (reference sequence). The CDR3 contains 15 residues.

The count of this clone is one. The rearrangement uses TRBV5-4 and TRBJ1-6; D possibly corresponds to TRBD1 (5 bases). The V and J ends lost 4 bases and 0 bases respectively, with 8 bases between them. The CDR3 loop spans 15 amino acids. Germline CDR1 SGHNT, CDR2 YYREEE (reference sequence). The CDR3 bases are TGTGCCAGCAGCGCGAGGGGCTCCTATAATTCACCCCTCCACTTT. Translated: CASSARGSYNSPLHF. Variable domain in full (rest from reference TRBV5-4 and TRBJ1-6): ETGVTQSPTHLIKTRGQQVTLRCSSQSGHNTVSWYQQALGQGPQFIFQYYREEENGRGNFPPRFSGLQFPNYSSELNVNALELDDSALYLCASSARGSYNSPLHFGNGTRLTVT.

V usage is TRBV27 and J usage is TRBJ2-2; 7 bases map to TRBD2. V shed 6 bases and J 2 bases; nucleotides not matched to a gene: 9. Germline-derived CDR1 and CDR2 are MNHEY and SMNVEV (reference sequence). There are 16 residues in the CDR3. The DNA for the CDR3 is TGTGCCAGCAGAAATCGGGGGGACGGAAACACCGGGGAGCTGTTTTTT. Translation: CASRNRGDGNTGELFF.

This sequence joins TRBV5-1 and TRBJ1-3; 7 positions agree with TRBD1. Germline CDR1 is SGHRS and CDR2 is YFSETQ. With 4 bases clipped from V and 3 bases from J, the junction kept 10 bases outside the gene matches. The length of the CDR3 is 16 residues. CDR3 DNA: TGCGCCAGCAGCAGGGCGACAGGGTCCGTTGGAAACACCATATATTTT. Translation: CASSRATGSVGNTIYF.

The chain recombines TRBV19 with TRBJ1-1, with D perhaps TRBD1 (6 bases). The CDR3 consists of 11 residues. The germline V and J ends were trimmed by 3 bases and 7 bases, with 6 bases remaining between them. The germline gives CDR1 LNHDA, CDR2 SQIVND (reference sequence). The CDR3 DNA sequence: TGTGCCAGTAGTATCAGGGGTGAAGCTTTCTTT. As protein: CASSIRGEAFF.

This clone was detected only once. The chain employs TRBV20-1 and TRBJ1-1; D ambiguous. CDR3 length equals 11 residues. The germline V gene encodes CDR1 DFQATT and CDR2 SNEGSKA (reference sequence). V was trimmed by 0 bases and J by 3 bases, leaving 2 bases between them. CDR3 sequence: CSAREYTEAFF. CDR3 DNA: TGCAGTGCTAGAGAGTACACTGAAGCTTTCTTT.

The chain combines TRBV2 with TRBJ2-2; D remains ambiguous. Per germline, CDR1 SNHLY and CDR2 FYNNEI. The CDR3 runs to 12 residues. Between the trimmed V and J ends, which lost 0 bases and 14 bases, there was a span of 10 bases. CDR3 region: CASSEAPGGLFF. The CDR3 DNA follows: TGTGCCAGCAGTGAAGCCCCCGGTGGTCTGTTTTTT. The variable domain in full, with the rest retrieved from reference TRBV2 and TRBJ2-2, is EPEVTQTPSHQVTQMGQEVILRCVPISNHLYFYWYRQILGQKVEFLVSFYNNEISEKSEIFDDQFSVERPDGSNFTLKIRSTKLEDSAMYFCASSEAPGGLFFGEGSRLTVL.

This chain uses TRBV11-2 with TRBJ1-1; 7 bases fit TRBD1. The V segment lost 6 bases and the J segment 2 bases; nucleotides outside the gene matches: 6. From germline, CDR1 is SGHAT and CDR2 FQNNGV. CDR3 length: 14 amino acids. In DNA form, the CDR3 reads TGTGCCAGCAGACCCCGGACAGGTAACACTGAAGCTTTCTTT. It encodes CASRPRTGNTEAFF.

This clone was seen more than once but under ten times. DNA of the CDR3: TGTGCCACCTTTGCCGGGCAGGGAGAGCAGTACTTC. Its translation is CATFAGQGEQYF. The J gene is TRBJ2-7, the V gene TRBV10-3; D possibly corresponds to TRBD1 (5 bases). The CDR3 spans 12 residues. CDR1 ENHRY and CDR2 SYGVKD come from the germline V gene. Trimming removed 10 bases from V and 7 bases from J, with 17 bases in between.